The 18 T cell receptor beta chains reported below all come from one sample, sequenced in a study of cytomegalovirus exposure and HLA in healthy donors. The PCR contained 60 Vbeta and 13 Jbeta primers. Sequenced by immunoSEQ multiplex PCR; TCRdb stores in-frame clones only, minus some. The profile shows about 78,000 clones, approximately 84% of them singletons. The sample consisted of PBMCs. These receptors originate from a woman aged 50 to 60 in good health and CMV-seronegative.

The gene calls are TRBV12-5 and TRBJ1-2; 10 bases line up with TRBD1. Trimming removed 7 bases from V and 4 bases from J; junction bases left unmatched: 15. In germline, CDR1 is LGHNT, CDR2 FRNRAP. The length of the CDR3 is 17 residues. The CDR3 here is CASAGSGTGATLYGYTF. CDR3 DNA: TGTGCTAGTGCCGGGTCCGGGACAGGGGCGACCCTCTATGGCTACACCTTC.

The chain employs TRBV28 and TRBJ2-3; the match to TRBD2 covers 10 bases. The CDR3 is made up of 16 amino acids. Germline trimming cut 6 bases from V and 7 bases from J; bases unmatched to any gene: 13. Germline V gene sequence: CDR1 MDHEN, CDR2 SYDVKM. CDR3 sequence (DNA): TGTGCCAGCAGCACTAGCGGGACATTTTTTAAAAATACGCAGTATTTT. It translates to CASSTSGTFFKNTQYF.

This chain joins TRBV2 and TRBJ2-5; a weak D match, TRBD2 (7 bases). Between the trimmed V and J ends, which lost 5 bases and 5 bases, there was a span of 21 bases. This CDR3 has 16 residues. CDR1 SNHLY and CDR2 FYNNEI come from the germline V gene. The CDR3 region is CASSWGRGGVYETQYF. The CDR3 region has the DNA TGTGCCAGCAGTTGGGGGAGGGGGGGAGTGTATGAGACCCAGTACTTC.

A few counts support this clone. V is TRBV5-4 and J is TRBJ1-1, with D uncertain. The CDR3 is 14 residues long. V was pared by 3 bases and J by 1 base, with 10 bases between. From germline, CDR1 is SGHNT and CDR2 YYREEE (reference sequence). CDR3 sequence (DNA): TGTGCCAGCAGCTCGAGAGACTCGAACACTGAAGCTTTCTTT. Translation: CASSSRDSNTEAFF. The entire variable domain, with the rest obtained from reference TRBV5-4 and TRBJ1-1, is as follows: ETGVTQSPTHLIKTRGQQVTLRCSSQSGHNTVSWYQQALGQGPQFIFQYYREEENGRGNFPPRFSGLQFPNYSSELNVNALELDDSALYLCASSSRDSNTEAFFGQGTRLTVV.

V is TRBV10-3 and J is TRBJ2-7, with 10 nucleotides matching TRBD1. Germline V lookup: CDR1 ENHRY, CDR2 SYGVKD. The CDR3 covers 14 residues. The junction had 8 bases not matched to a gene; V was cut back by 10 bases and J by 2 bases. The CDR3 coding sequence is TGTGCCACCACGCCCGGGACAGGGGCCTACGAGCAGTACGTC. This codes for CATTPGTGAYEQYV.

The chain combines TRBV25-1 with TRBJ1-5, with TRBD1 matching over 7 bases. This CDR3 has 18 residues. The V segment lost 3 bases and the J segment 7 bases; nucleotides outside the gene matches: 18. CDR1 and CDR2 from the germline V gene are MGHDK and SYGVNS. CDR3 amino acids: CASSDRAGGYKLVQPQHF. CDR3 in DNA: TGTGCCAGCAGTGATCGGGCAGGGGGTTATAAATTGGTGCAGCCCCAGCATTTT.

The CDR3 bases are TGTGCCAGCAGCCCCTACCCAACTAGTCCCTACAATGAGCAGTTCTTC. This gives the protein CASSPYPTSPYNEQFF. The chain has TRBV7-3 and TRBJ2-1; the D gene is possibly TRBD2 (5 bases). Trimming removed 5 bases at V and 2 bases at J, with 16 bases between. The CDR3 covers 16 residues. Looked up from germline, CDR1 is SGHTA and CDR2 is FQGTGA.

In its sample, this clone was seen once. The V gene is TRBV7-2, the J gene TRBJ1-3, with D perhaps matching TRBD1 (5 bases). Germline lookup yields CDR1 SGHTA and CDR2 FQGNSA. The CDR3 runs 16 residues. The V gene lost 2 bases and the J gene lost 6 bases, with 17 bases spanning the gap. CDR3: CASSLLSAGILNTIYF. The CDR3 DNA reads TGTGCCAGCAGCTTACTCTCCGCAGGGATCCTAAACACCATATATTTT.

The chain links TRBV4-3 to TRBJ2-3, with a weak D call TRBD1 (5 bases). Between the trimmed V and J ends, which lost 6 bases and 6 bases, there was a span of 10 bases. Per the germline V gene, CDR1 is LGHNA and CDR2 is YSLEER. CDR3 length: 12 amino acids. CDR3 sequence (DNA): TGCGCCAGCAGTGATAGGGGCGATACGCAGTATTTT. Encoded protein: CASSDRGDTQYF.

The sample holds one count of this clone. V usage is TRBV19 and J usage is TRBJ1-5, with D possibly TRBD1 on 5 matching bases. The germline gives CDR1 LNHDA, CDR2 SQIVND (reference sequence). The germline V and J ends were trimmed by 8 bases and 0 bases, with 14 bases remaining between them. The CDR3 runs to 15 residues. CDR3 in amino acids: CASAGSQNSNQPQHF. The CDR3 bases are TGTGCCAGTGCAGGGTCGCAAAATAGCAATCAGCCCCAGCATTTT.

J is TRBJ2-2 and V is TRBV29-1; TRBD2 is a possible D gene (6 bases). The germline V gene encodes CDR1 SQVTM and CDR2 ANQGSEA. Between the trimmed V and J ends, which lost 6 bases and 2 bases, there was a span of 7 bases. This CDR3 has 12 amino acids. The DNA for the CDR3 is TGCAGCGTGCGGGGAAACACCGGGGAGCTGTTTTTT. Its translation is CSVRGNTGELFF.

This clone was seen just once. The chain combines TRBV19 with TRBJ1-5; D is possibly TRBD1 (5 bases). V lost 3 bases, J lost 2 bases, and 11 bases lay in between. Germline loops: CDR1 LNHDA, CDR2 SQIVND (reference sequence). The CDR3 is 15 amino acids. The CDR3 sequence is CASSMEGLGNQPQHF. The CDR3 DNA follows: TGTGCCAGTAGTATGGAGGGGCTGGGCAATCAGCCCCAGCATTTT.

As concerns this clone: A junction boundary mismatches the germline segment, possibly from a read error. In the same sample, other DNA sequences code for this CDR3. The chain has TRBV4-2 and TRBJ1-6; 9 nucleotides line up with TRBD1. This CDR3 has 21 residues. Germline V gene lookup returns CDR1 LGHNA and CDR2 YNFKEQ. CDR3 loop: CASSPFAGLLGTGNSNSPLHF. CDR3 DNA sequence: TGTGCCAGCAGCCCGTTCGCTGGACTCCTCGGGACAGGGAACTCCAATTCCCCCCTCCACTTT.

The V gene is TRBV7-9, the J gene TRBJ2-2; 9 bases map to TRBD2. The junction had 1 base not matched to a gene; V was cut back by 3 bases and J by 11 bases. The CDR3 consists of 12 residues. The germline V gene has CDR1 SEHNR and CDR2 FQNEAQ (reference sequence). For the CDR3, the DNA is TGTGCCAGCAGCTTTAGCGGGGGTGAGCTGTTTTTT. Protein product: CASSFSGGELFF.

The chain recombines TRBV7-9 with TRBJ2-2; 9 positions match TRBD1. The germline V gene encodes CDR1 SEHNR and CDR2 FQNEAQ (reference sequence). This CDR3 has 15 amino acids. V trimming: 3 bases; J trimming: 5 bases; junction bases outside the gene matches: 4. The chain's CDR3 is CASSLGQGGTGELFF. As DNA, the CDR3 is TGTGCCAGCAGCTTGGGACAGGGAGGTACCGGGGAGCTGTTTTTT.

The J gene is TRBJ2-5, the V gene TRBV30, with D unclear. CDR1 and CDR2 (germline): GTSNPN, SVGIG (reference sequence). The CDR3 spans 13 residues. The ends were cut back, 3 bases at V and 6 bases at J, with 14 bases in the middle. The CDR3 DNA follows: TGTGCCTGGAGCCGCGTACCAAGCCAGACCCAGTACTTC. The encoded protein is CAWSRVPSQTQYF.

J is TRBJ2-3 and V is TRBV15; the match to TRBD1 covers 8 bases. The CDR3 spans 19 residues. Trimming took 3 bases from V and 2 from J; bases not matched to a gene: 16. Germline CDR1 and CDR2: LNHNV and YYDKDF (reference sequence). The CDR3 DNA sequence: TGTGCCACCAGCAGCCTGCCGGGACAGGAGGTTTTTCTCACAGATACGCAGTATTTT. This gives the protein CATSSLPGQEVFLTDTQYF.

This clone has just a few counts. V gene TRBV5-1 combines with J gene TRBJ2-3, with a possible D match to TRBD1 (6 bases). Germline V lookup: CDR1 SGHRS, CDR2 YFSETQ. Trimming took off 6 bases at V and 2 bases at J, with 16 bases between the two ends. CDR3 size: 15 residues. CDR3 residues: CASKAGTQFTDTQYF. CDR3 bases: TGCGCCAGCAAAGCCGGGACACAATTCACAGATACGCAGTATTTT.